A single sample is the source of the 26 T cell receptor beta chains below, sequenced in a study of blood T cell repertoires in COVID-19. Repertoires were generated with immunoSEQ multiplex PCR, while TCRdb's copy carries only in-frame clones and drops some. The sample yields about 70,000 clones, roughly 90% seen once. The sample consisted of peripheral blood. These receptor sequences come from a human donor in a cohort sampled during active COVID-19.

The CDR3 DNA sequence: TGTGCCAGCAGCTTAACGCCTCTAGAGTCCTACAATGAGCAGTTCTTC. Its translation: CASSLTPLESYNEQFF. The J gene is TRBJ2-1, the V gene TRBV7-3; no reliable D call. This CDR3 is 16 amino acids long. V was cut by 0 bases and J by 1 base, with 10 bases left in between. Germline CDR1 is SGHTA and CDR2 is FQGTGA.

CDR3 bases: TGTGCCAGCAGTGAAGCTTCTAGCGGGAGTGCCCATGAGCAGTTCTTC. Translated, it gives CASSEASSGSAHEQFF. V usage is TRBV2 and J usage is TRBJ2-1; 10 bases match TRBD2. This CDR3 has 16 amino acids. With V trimmed by 0 bases and J by 8 bases, 7 bases remained unmatched. Germline V gives CDR1 SNHLY, CDR2 FYNNEI.

This clone was counted a single time. CDR3 in amino acids: CASSLGTGAYEQYF. DNA for the CDR3: TGCGCCAGCAGCTTGGGGACAGGGGCCTACGAGCAGTACTTC. This chain links TRBV5-1 with TRBJ2-7; 9 positions agree with TRBD1. After removal of 0 bases from V and 2 bases from J, the junction contained 0 bases not matched to a gene. CDR1 and CDR2 (germline): SGHRS, YFSETQ. This CDR3 has 14 residues. The full variable domain, rest sourced from reference TRBV5-1 and TRBJ2-7, is KAGVTQTPRYLIKTRGQQVTLSCSPISGHRSVSWYQQTPGQGLQFLFEYFSETQRNKGNFPGRFSGRQFSNSRSEMNVSTLELGDSALYLCASSLGTGAYEQYFGPGTRLTVT.

There are a few counts of this clone. The chain links TRBV27 to TRBJ2-7, with 8 positions matching TRBD1. This CDR3 contains 14 residues. Germline CDR1 reads MNHEY; CDR2 reads SMNVEV (reference sequence). V trimming: 5 bases; J trimming: 6 bases; junction bases outside the gene matches: 9. Here the CDR3 reads CASSPLTGGSEQYF. In DNA, the CDR3 is TGTGCCAGCAGTCCCTTAACAGGGGGGAGCGAGCAGTACTTC.

The chain links TRBV19 to TRBJ1-1; TRBD1 is a possible D gene (5 bases). Trimming took 2 bases from V and 1 from J, leaving 5 bases between them. CDR1 and CDR2 from the germline V gene are LNHDA and SQIVND (reference sequence). CDR3 length: 13 amino acids. CDR3 residues: CASSITGNTEAFF. The CDR3, as DNA: TGTGCCAGTAGTATAACAGGGAACACTGAAGCTTTCTTT.

The chain has TRBV5-4 and TRBJ2-7, with a weak D call TRBD2 (5 bases). The CDR3 extends over 13 amino acids. V was shortened by 5 bases and J by 6 bases, with 15 bases between the two germline ends. CDR1 and CDR2 from the germline V gene are SGHNT and YYREEE (reference sequence). In DNA, the CDR3 is TGTGCCAGCAGGTCGGATCAGAGGGCCGAGCAGTACTTC. Protein product: CASRSDQRAEQYF.

The chain is built from TRBV9 and TRBJ2-3; perhaps TRBD1 as D (6 bases). Trimming left V 3 bases short and J 0 bases short, with 8 bases between. The germline V gene encodes CDR1 SGDLS and CDR2 YYNGEE. The CDR3 contains 14 residues. This CDR3 is CASSAQGSTDTQYF. DNA for the CDR3: TGTGCCAGCAGCGCACAGGGTAGCACAGATACGCAGTATTTT.

The V and J genes are TRBV9 and TRBJ1-4; 8 nucleotides line up with TRBD1. CDR3 length equals 15 residues. Germline loops: CDR1 SGDLS, CDR2 YYNGEE. V shed 0 bases, J shed 7 bases, and the junction held 5 bases outside the gene matches. CDR3 sequence (DNA): TGTGCCAGCAGCGTAGATGCAGGGGGCGGTGAAAAACTGTTTTTT. Amino acids: CASSVDAGGGEKLFF. The variable domain in full, completed from reference TRBV9 and TRBJ1-4, reads DSGVTQTPKHLITATGQRVTLRCSPRSGDLSVYWYQQSLDQGLQFLIQYYNGEERAKGNILERFSAQQFPDLHSELNLSSLELGDSALYFCASSVDAGGGEKLFFGSGTQLSVL.

DNA of the CDR3: TGTGCCAGCAGTTTTCTAGCGGGAGACGCAGATACGCAGTATTTT. Protein sequence: CASSFLAGDADTQYF. J is TRBJ2-3 and V is TRBV27; 10 bases agree with TRBD2. The CDR3 covers 15 residues. Per germline, CDR1 MNHEY and CDR2 SMNVEV (reference sequence). With V trimmed by 3 bases and J by 4 bases, 4 bases remained unmatched.

The rearrangement uses TRBV5-4 and TRBJ2-1; 11 bases fit TRBD2. Germline V CDR1 and CDR2: SGHNT, YYREEE (reference sequence). CDR3 length: 14 residues. With V trimmed by 2 bases and J by 8 bases, 3 bases remained unmatched. In DNA, the CDR3 is TGTGCCAGCAGCTTTGGGACTAGCGGAGATGAGCAGTTCTTC. Amino acids: CASSFGTSGDEQFF.

The rearrangement links TRBV4-3 to TRBJ2-5, with D perhaps TRBD1 (6 bases). The CDR3 contains 15 residues. Trimming left V 0 bases short and J 5 bases short, with 13 bases between. The germline V gene encodes CDR1 LGHNA and CDR2 YSLEER. The CDR3 sequence: CASSQDWGQSETQYF. CDR3 nucleotide sequence: TGCGCCAGCAGCCAAGATTGGGGACAATCGGAGACCCAGTACTTC.

This clone has just a few counts. This sample also contains other DNA sequences that code for the same CDR3. This chain joins TRBV2 and TRBJ2-5; D is perhaps TRBD2 (6 bases). Germline V gives CDR1 SNHLY, CDR2 FYNNEI. With 7 bases removed from V and 4 bases from J, the gap between germline ends came to 10 bases. This CDR3 contains 12 residues. The DNA for the CDR3 is TGTGCCAGCAACCTAGCGACAGAGACCCAGTACTTC. This sequence encodes CASNLATETQYF.

The chain joins TRBV7-2 to TRBJ2-3; D might be TRBD2 (6 bases). The germline CDR1 and CDR2 sequences are SGHTA and FQGNSA. V was cut by 0 bases and J by 4 bases, with 17 bases left in between. CDR3 length equals 17 residues. This CDR3 reads CASSLALSAGRADTQYF. The CDR3 nucleotides read TGTGCCAGCAGCTTAGCGCTCTCGGCGGGAAGGGCAGATACGCAGTATTTT.

The chain uses TRBV9 and TRBJ1-3; D uncertain. Trimming took off 6 bases at V and 9 bases at J, with 16 bases between the two ends. This CDR3 region has 13 residues. Germline loops: CDR1 SGDLS, CDR2 YYNGEE. The CDR3 loop reads CASTKSAGSTIYF. CDR3 bases: TGTGCCAGCACTAAAAGTGCGGGCTCCACCATATATTTT.

This clone was observed a single time. V gene TRBV13 combines with J gene TRBJ2-2; D is perhaps TRBD1 (6 bases). This CDR3 has 13 residues. V shed 4 bases and J shed 14 bases, with 17 bases lying between them. Germline lookup yields CDR1 PRHDT and CDR2 FYEKMQ (reference sequence). CDR3 DNA sequence: TGTGCCAGCAGCTCAGAGTTAAGGGGACAACTGTTTTTT. This sequence encodes CASSSELRGQLFF.

This rearrangement joins TRBV30 to TRBJ1-1; D is perhaps TRBD1 (5 bases). This CDR3 contains 14 residues. Trimming pared 3 bases from V and 4 bases from J, leaving 15 bases between. CDR1 is GTSNPN, CDR2 SVGIG, per germline (reference sequence). Here the CDR3 reads CAWSLEGHPTEAFF. For the CDR3, the DNA is TGTGCCTGGAGCCTTGAAGGACACCCCACTGAAGCTTTCTTT. Filled out from reference TRBV30 and TRBJ1-1, the complete variable domain reads SQTIHQWPATLVQPVGSPLSLECTVEGTSNPNLYWYRQAAGRGLQLLFYSVGIGQISSEVPQNLSASRPQDRQFILSSKKLLLSDSGFYLCAWSLEGHPTEAFFGQGTRLTVV.

This chain connects TRBV2 to TRBJ2-5; tentatively, D is TRBD2 (6 bases). V shed 4 bases and J shed 4 bases, with 10 bases lying between them. The CDR3 loop spans 13 amino acids. Germline V lookup: CDR1 SNHLY, CDR2 FYNNEI. DNA of the CDR3: TGTGCCAGCAGTGCCAGGAGGGGAGAGACCCAGTACTTC. It is translated as CASSARRGETQYF.

This clone was seen a few times. The gene calls are TRBV19 and TRBJ1-1; 8 nucleotides line up with TRBD1. Germline trimming cut 8 bases from V and 0 bases from J; bases unmatched to any gene: 11. The CDR3 contains 16 residues. Germline assignment: CDR1 LNHDA and CDR2 SQIVND (reference sequence). CDR3 protein: CASEGQGRTMNTEAFF. DNA for the CDR3: TGTGCCAGTGAAGGACAGGGAAGGACAATGAACACTGAAGCTTTCTTT.

The DNA of the CDR3 is TGTGCCTGGAACGCGGCTTCCTACGAGCAGTACTTC. Amino acids: CAWNAASYEQYF. V and J are TRBV30 and TRBJ2-7; D gene ambiguous. The germline CDR1 and CDR2 sequences are GTSNPN and SVGIG (reference sequence). CDR3 length: 12 residues. V dropped 4 bases and J dropped 1 base, with 8 bases sitting between them.

This chain links TRBV7-2 with TRBJ2-1; TRBD2 might be the D (6 bases). CDR3 length: 14 amino acids. V was pared by 5 bases and J by 5 bases, with 13 bases between. The V gene's germline CDR1 is SGHTA and CDR2 FQGNSA. This CDR3 is CASSGGRFDNEQFF. The CDR3 coding sequence is TGTGCCAGCAGCGGTGGGAGGTTCGACAATGAGCAGTTCTTC.

The chain is built from TRBV5-5 and TRBJ1-5, with a weak D call TRBD1 (5 bases). This CDR3 spans 15 amino acids. Trimming took off 0 bases at V and 6 bases at J, with 13 bases between the two ends. The V gene's germline CDR1 is SGHKS and CDR2 YYEKEE (reference sequence). CDR3: CASSLVAGLGQPQHF. CDR3 sequence (DNA): TGTGCCAGCAGCTTGGTGGCAGGGCTTGGTCAGCCCCAGCATTTT.

The V gene is TRBV5-4, the J gene TRBJ1-5, with D possibly TRBD1 on 5 matching bases. Germline lookup yields CDR1 SGHNT and CDR2 YYREEE (reference sequence). V lost 0 bases and J 5 bases, leaving 12 bases between the germline ends. There are 15 residues in the CDR3. The CDR3 nucleotides read TGTGCCAGCAGCTTGGGCGGGACGGACGATCAGCCCCAGCATTTT. Encoded protein: CASSLGGTDDQPQHF. Full variable domain (missing parts from reference TRBV5-4 and TRBJ1-5): ETGVTQSPTHLIKTRGQQVTLRCSSQSGHNTVSWYQQALGQGPQFIFQYYREEENGRGNFPPRFSGLQFPNYSSELNVNALELDDSALYLCASSLGGTDDQPQHFGDGTRLSIL.

The rearrangement links TRBV7-9 to TRBJ2-1, with TRBD2 matching 8 bases. Per the germline V gene, CDR1 is SEHNR and CDR2 is FQNEAQ (reference sequence). Trimming at V came to 7 bases and at J to 4 bases, leaving 6 bases not matched to a gene. The CDR3 runs to 14 residues. The CDR3 reads CASKTSGGYNEQFF. In DNA, the CDR3 is TGTGCCAGCAAAACTAGCGGAGGTTACAATGAGCAGTTCTTC.

CDR3 sequence (DNA): TGTGCCAGCAGCTTGGCGGGGTCTAGCGAGGAAGAGACCCAGTACTTC. Protein: CASSLAGSSEEETQYF. The V gene is TRBV5-4, the J gene TRBJ2-5; perhaps TRBD2 as D (6 bases). The V gene lost 0 bases and the J gene lost 3 bases, with 15 bases spanning the gap. The CDR3 has 16 amino acids. The germline gives CDR1 SGHNT, CDR2 YYREEE (reference sequence).

The count of this clone is one. The genes are TRBV19 and TRBJ2-5; maybe TRBD1 (5 bases). V lost 6 bases and J 5 bases, leaving 10 bases between the germline ends. The CDR3 runs to 12 residues. Per the germline V gene, CDR1 is LNHDA and CDR2 is SQIVND (reference sequence). The CDR3 spells CASRGPGETQYF. CDR3 DNA: TGTGCCAGTAGGGGGCCCGGGGAGACCCAGTACTTC.

This chain links TRBV11-3 with TRBJ2-6; 7 nucleotides align to TRBD1. Germline V gene data show CDR1 as SGHNT and CDR2 as YENEEA. This CDR3 has 20 amino acids. With 2 bases clipped from V and 4 bases from J, the junction kept 17 bases outside the gene matches. CDR3 in amino acids: CASSLRVHVDRVAGANVLTF. Written as DNA, the CDR3 is TGTGCCAGCAGCTTAAGGGTCCACGTCGACAGGGTAGCGGGGGCCAACGTCCTGACTTTC.